This T cell receptor beta chain was captured by sequencing in a study of blood T cells in healthy people across ages. General study results and limits: Unsorted PBMCs ruled out conclusive naive versus antigen-experienced comparison. Long-lived donors exceeded aged donors in naive CD4+ cells and diversity.

A second PCR, run for about 7 to 11 cycles, used a sample-barcoded 5' primer plus a J-beta primer mix. TCRdb passed the 5' RACE reads through MiXCR, listing each CDR3 protein once. The table includes 1.5 million to 2 million distinct CDR3 sequences, 28% detected once. The CDR3 is 11 residues long. The germline V gene encodes CDR1 SQVTM and CDR2 ANQGSEA. V lost 7 bases, J lost 8 bases, and 14 bases lay in between. There are a few counts of this clonotype. The antigen is undetermined. V gene TRBV29-1 combines with J gene TRBJ1-2; D possibly corresponds to TRBD1 (5 bases). The TCR originated in a woman aged 25 to 39 in good health. Sequencing was performed on blood. The CDR3: CSASGTLGYTF. Written as DNA, the CDR3 is TGCAGCGCATCAGGGACGTTGGGCTACACCTTC.